This T cell receptor (beta chain) was captured by sequencing in a study of cytomegalovirus exposure and HLA in healthy donors. Broader study findings: Specific recognition of CMV antigens was confirmed in vitro for a few chains (all CMV-associated).

Trimming cost V 7 bases and J 9 bases, with 22 bases left between them. Germline V gene data show CDR1 as LNHDA and CDR2 as SQIVND (reference sequence). The CDR3 covers 16 residues. Comment on this clone: The antigen remains unidentified.

Using immunoSEQ multiplex PCR, the repertoire was profiled, and TCRdb retains in-frame clones only, with some absent. The sample consists of 55,000 to 75,000 clones, approximately 94% of them appearing once. The origin of this receptor is a man aged 18-30 years in good health and CMV-seropositive. The sequencing input was PBMCs. This sequence joins TRBV19 and TRBJ1-6; D unresolved. CDR3 sequence reads: CASTPGIATSGSPLHF. The CDR3 DNA sequence: TGTGCCAGTACCCCCGGCATAGCGACCTCTGGTTCACCCCTCCACTTT.